This record looks at one TCR beta chain sequence and its context. Its cognate antigen has yet to be identified. Base quality data are lacking; no much larger clone is found one base away. All donors were healthy Caucasians. Three pairs of female monozygotic twins, all aged roughly 18 to 30 years, made up the twin cohort. Positive isolation kits from Invitrogen were used to isolate CD4+ and CD8+ T cell populations. These data belong to a study of identical twins (dated by TCRdb to between 2015 and 2016). For the wider study: The study deep-sequenced TCR alpha and beta repertoires from monozygotic twins, unrelated adults of various ages and cord blood to test whether fetal clonotypes persist. To rule out contamination, the twin experiments were replicated at different times with different library preparation protocols. Broader findings and caveats from the paper: Abundant cord blood beta clonotypes carried fewer insertions; young adult naive repertoires showed a weaker similar trend, while memory repertoires showed none. Conclusions relied on cross-sectional statistical analysis, since the same donors could not be followed over many years. A weaker excess of twin sharing was found in beta out-of-frame sequences because the signal-to-noise ratio was lowered by fewer shared sequences. In monozygotic twins, out-of-frame TCR alpha sharing was systematically underestimated by recombination models, although the models agreed with sharing between unrelated individuals. Out-of-frame TCR alpha sequences shared between twins showed an excess of low generation-probability sequences compared with coincidental sharing between unrelated individuals. Invariant T cells such as MAIT and iNKT could partly confound zero-insertion analyses, although diverse VJ usage argued against such confounding for most clonotypes.

Libraries came from 5' RACE. Instrument used: Illumina HiSeq 2000. Template switching added a universal primer binding site, and the final cDNA carried a unique molecular identifier that allowed TCR cDNA molecules to be counted accurately. Specific primers in the conserved constant-segment region were used to synthesize first-strand cDNA for the TCR alpha and beta chains. Each cDNA library was double barcoded, with a SMART-Mk sample barcode plus Illumina barcodes, to control for contamination. TruSeq adapter sequences along with Illumina sample barcodes were introduced in two successive PCR steps. Sequencing of the TCR alpha and beta cDNA libraries was done on the Illumina HiSeq platform using custom primers. For the original study's pipeline: MiGEC processed the raw reads to extract unique molecular identifiers, while MiXCR was used to determine the CDR3 positions. Recombination models were inferred per individual with the repgenHMM and IGoR tools using an EM algorithm. Shared clonotype analysis was performed with the tcR package in R, normalizing sharing by the product of cloneset sizes. Out-of-frame nonproductive sequences were analyzed to study raw recombination free of thymic and clonal selection effects. TCRdb trimmed the raw reads at Q25, called clones with MiXCR and kept productive beta chains. Identical CDR3 proteins give one entry, which carries the most common genes and DNA. These V and J calls are TCRdb output, not the study's own analysis. In all, the sample holds fewer than 500,000 distinct CDR3 sequences, and 24% of those were seen once. Jointly, the top ten make up just under 3% of the sample.

Including the terminal cysteine and phenylalanine, the CDR3 comprises 13 residues. The DNA shown is the 39-base CDR3, in frame from base 1. The V end gives up 6 bases and the J end 6 bases, leaving 5 bases in the junction not matched to a gene. Looking up the germline V gene yields CDR1 ENHRY and CDR2 SYGVKD. These records were also assigned to another study, of T cells expressing NK-cell markers. The second study's paper adds: TCR beta-chain repertoires were profiled in sorted CD3+CD56+NKG2C+, CD3+CD56+NKG2C- and CD3+CD56-NKG2C+ T-cell subsets from seven or eight donors. Among the eight sequenced donors, only one was HCMV-seronegative, while the other seven were HCMV-seropositive. In several experiments an anti-gammadeltaTCR antibody was added to restrict sorting to alphabetaTCR-expressing T cells. For 5 or 6 donors, the dominant CD3+CD56+NKG2C+ clonotypes were among the top 10 CD8+ clonotypes and accounted for roughly 1.0-7.5% of CD8+ T cells. Those dominant clonotypes were again the most abundant among CD3+CD56-NKG2C+ cells in a handful of donors, at roughly 25-65%. It remained unclear whether the expanded NKG2C-expressing T cell clones were specific for HCMV antigens. Randomly selected healthy volunteers, three men and five women, were used as the eight sequenced donors. HCMV serostatus was determined by detecting HCMV-specific IgG in serum with a commercial ELISA kit. MIGEC was used to demultiplex reads and group the reads by UMI, and MiTCR was used to assemble and quantify clonotypes. To exclude erroneous sequences, any TCR cDNA sequence not supported by at least two reads was discarded. The tcR package was used for downstream repertoire analysis, and clonotypes were matched across fractions by CDR3 nucleotide sequence plus V segment. Antigen specificity was annotated against VDJdb with VDJmatch, allowing one amino acid substitution in CDR3.

The sequenced sample was CD4+ T cells sorted from blood. Recombination linked TRBV10-3 to TRBJ1-5, with TRBD1 identical over 7 junction bases. The source is a woman in her late teens or twenties in good health. The DNA sequence reads TGTGCCATCAGATCAGACAGGGTTCAGCCCCAGCATTTT. This sequence encodes CAIRSDRVQPQHF.